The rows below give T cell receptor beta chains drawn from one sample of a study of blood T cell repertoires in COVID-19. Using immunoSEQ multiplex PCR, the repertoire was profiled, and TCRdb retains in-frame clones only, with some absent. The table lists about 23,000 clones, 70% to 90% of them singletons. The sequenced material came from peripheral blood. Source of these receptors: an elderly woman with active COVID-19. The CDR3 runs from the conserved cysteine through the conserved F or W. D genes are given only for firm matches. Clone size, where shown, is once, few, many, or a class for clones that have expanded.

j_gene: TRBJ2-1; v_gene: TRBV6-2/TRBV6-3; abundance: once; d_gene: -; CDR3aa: CASSPFNNEQFF
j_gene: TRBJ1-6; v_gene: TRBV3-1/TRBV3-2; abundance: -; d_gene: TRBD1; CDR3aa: CASSPDRGLVSPLHF
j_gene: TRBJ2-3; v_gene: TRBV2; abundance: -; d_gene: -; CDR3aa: CASSEGGLRTDTQYF
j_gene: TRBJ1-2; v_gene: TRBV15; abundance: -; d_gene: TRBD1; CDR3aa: CATSRDRTGDYGYTF
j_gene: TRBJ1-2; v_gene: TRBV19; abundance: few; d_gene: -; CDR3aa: CASTPPLGILEGGYTF
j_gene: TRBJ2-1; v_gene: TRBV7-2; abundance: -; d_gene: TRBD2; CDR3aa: CASSLASGGRGEQFF
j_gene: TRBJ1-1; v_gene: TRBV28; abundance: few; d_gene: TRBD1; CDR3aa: CASRLGTGNTEAFF
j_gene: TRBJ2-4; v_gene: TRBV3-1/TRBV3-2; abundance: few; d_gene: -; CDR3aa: CASSQDRQGNQYF
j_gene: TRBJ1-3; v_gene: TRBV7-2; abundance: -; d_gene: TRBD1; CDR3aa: CASSLAPGGPGNTIYF
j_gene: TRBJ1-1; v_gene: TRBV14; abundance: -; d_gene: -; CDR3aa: CASSHSSVPKAFF
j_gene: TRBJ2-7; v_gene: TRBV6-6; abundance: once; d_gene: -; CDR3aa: CASSPGREYF
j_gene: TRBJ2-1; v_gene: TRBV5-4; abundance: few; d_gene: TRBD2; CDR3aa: CASSVSGGYNEQFF
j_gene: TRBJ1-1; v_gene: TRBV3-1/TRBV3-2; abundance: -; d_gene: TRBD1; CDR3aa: CASSPGTGGLYTEAFF
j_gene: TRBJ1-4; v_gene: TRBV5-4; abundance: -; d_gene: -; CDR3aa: CASSLGPFEEKLFF
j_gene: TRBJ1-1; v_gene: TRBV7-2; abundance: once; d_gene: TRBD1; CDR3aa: CASSPRTGSIMNTEAFF
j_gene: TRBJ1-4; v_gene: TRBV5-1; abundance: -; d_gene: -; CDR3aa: CASARSATNEKLFF
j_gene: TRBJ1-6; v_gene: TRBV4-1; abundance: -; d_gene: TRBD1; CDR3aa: CASSLNPTGANSPLHF
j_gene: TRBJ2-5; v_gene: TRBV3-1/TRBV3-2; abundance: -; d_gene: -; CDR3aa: CASSQAPGQETQYF
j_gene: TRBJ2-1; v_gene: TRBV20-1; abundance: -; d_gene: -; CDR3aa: CSARGGNEQFF
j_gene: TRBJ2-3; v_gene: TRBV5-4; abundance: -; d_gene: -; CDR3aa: CASTPTGGSTDTQYF
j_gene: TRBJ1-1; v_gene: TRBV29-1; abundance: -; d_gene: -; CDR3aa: CSVGGGNTEAFF
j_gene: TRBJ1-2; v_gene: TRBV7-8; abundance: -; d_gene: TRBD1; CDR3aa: CASSLELGYRGSYGYTF
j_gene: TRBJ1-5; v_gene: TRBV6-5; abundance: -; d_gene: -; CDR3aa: CASSRHPREGPQHF
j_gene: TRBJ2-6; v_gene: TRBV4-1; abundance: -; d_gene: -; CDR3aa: CASSQVSQGYSGANVLTF